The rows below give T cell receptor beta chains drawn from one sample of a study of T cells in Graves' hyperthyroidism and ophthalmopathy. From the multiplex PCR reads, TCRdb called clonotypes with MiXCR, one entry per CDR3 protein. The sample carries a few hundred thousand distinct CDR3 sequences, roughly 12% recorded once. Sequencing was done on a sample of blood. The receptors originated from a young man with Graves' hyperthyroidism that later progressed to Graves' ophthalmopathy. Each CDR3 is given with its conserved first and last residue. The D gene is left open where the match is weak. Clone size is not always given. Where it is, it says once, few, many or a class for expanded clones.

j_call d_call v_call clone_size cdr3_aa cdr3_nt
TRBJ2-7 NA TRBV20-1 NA CSARDVTASYEQYF TGCAGTGCTAGAGATGTGACAGCCTCCTACGAGCAGTACTTC
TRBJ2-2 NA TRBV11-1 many CASSLEIRTGELFF TGTGCCAGCAGCTTAGAAATCCGGACCGGGGAGCTGTTTTTT
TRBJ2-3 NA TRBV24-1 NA CATSDLGADTQYF TGTGCCACCAGTGACCTGGGGGCAGATACGCAGTATTTT
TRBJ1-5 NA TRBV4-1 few CASSQAVNQPQHF TGCGCCAGCAGCCAAGCCGTCAATCAGCCCCAGCATTTT
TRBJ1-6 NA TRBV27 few CASSLGGGNNSPLHF TGTGCCAGCAGTTTAGGGGGCGGTAATAATTCACCCCTCCACTTT
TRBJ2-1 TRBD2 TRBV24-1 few CATSGASGGLSSYNEQFF TGTGCCACCAGTGGTGCTAGCGGGGGCCTGAGCTCCTACAATGAGCAGTTCTTC
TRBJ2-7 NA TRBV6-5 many CASSYSGTLSYEQYF TGTGCCAGCAGTTACTCCGGGACACTGTCCTACGAGCAGTACTTC
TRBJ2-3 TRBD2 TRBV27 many CASSFRGLAGPTDTQYF TGTGCCAGCAGTTTTCGGGGACTAGCGGGGCCCACAGATACGCAGTATTTT
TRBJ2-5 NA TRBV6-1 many CASSEGRNQETQYF TGTGCCAGCAGTGAAGGGAGGAACCAAGAGACCCAGTACTTC
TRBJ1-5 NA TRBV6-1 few CASSEGDEDHQPQHF TGTGCCAGCAGTGAAGGGGACGAGGACCATCAGCCCCAGCATTTT
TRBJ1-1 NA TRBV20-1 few CSPPIGVQEAFF TGCAGTCCACCTATTGGGGTACAGGAAGCTTTCTTT
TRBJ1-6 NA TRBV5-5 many CASSWGGNSPLHF TGTGCCAGCAGCTGGGGGGGGAATTCACCCCTCCACTTT
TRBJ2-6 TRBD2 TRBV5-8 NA CASSFPGGSGANVLTF TGTGCCAGCAGCTTCCCGGGGGGATCTGGGGCCAACGTCCTGACTTTC
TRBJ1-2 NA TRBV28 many CASSLEGRRYGYTF TGTGCCAGCAGTTTAGAGGGGAGGCGCTATGGCTACACCTTC
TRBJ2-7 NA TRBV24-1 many CATSETGSQGSYEQYF TGTGCCACCAGTGAAACCGGTTCGCAGGGCTCCTACGAGCAGTACTTC
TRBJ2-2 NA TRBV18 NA CASSDGVWEATGELFF TGTGCCAGCTCAGACGGCGTCTGGGAGGCCACCGGGGAGCTGTTTTTT